This is a list of T cell receptor beta chains from one sample in a study of shared clonotypes between healthy human individuals. The assay was immunoSEQ multiplex PCR, and TCRdb's table has in-frame clones only and misses some. The sample includes millions of clones, approximately 94% of them seen just once. The sample consisted of naive CD8+ T cells sorted from blood. These receptors were collected from a man aged 18 to 35 in good health. The CDR3 runs from the conserved cysteine through the conserved F or W. The D gene is left open where the match is weak. For some rows the clone size is stated as once, few or many, or as a class when expanded; others skip it.

d_gene: .
j_gene: TRBJ2-1
abundance: .
v_gene: TRBV27
CDR3aa: CASSFHRGNEQFF
CDR3nt: TGTGCCAGCAGTTTTCATAGGGGCAATGAGCAGTTCTTC

d_gene: .
j_gene: TRBJ2-5
abundance: .
v_gene: TRBV5-4
CDR3aa: CASSLAQETQYF
CDR3nt: TGTGCCAGCAGCTTGGCGCAAGAGACCCAGTACTTC

d_gene: .
j_gene: TRBJ2-2
abundance: .
v_gene: TRBV9
CDR3aa: CASSARGTTNTGELFF
CDR3nt: TGTGCCAGCAGCGCAAGAGGGACAACGAACACCGGGGAGCTGTTTTTT

d_gene: TRBD1
j_gene: TRBJ1-4
abundance: .
v_gene: TRBV7-9
CDR3aa: CASSATGATNEKLFF
CDR3nt: TGTGCCAGCAGCGCTACAGGGGCAACTAATGAAAAACTGTTTTTT

d_gene: TRBD1
j_gene: TRBJ2-1
abundance: .
v_gene: TRBV12-5
CDR3aa: CASEPGTGYGDEQFF
CDR3nt: TGTGCTAGTGAACCCGGGACAGGGTACGGCGATGAGCAGTTCTTC

d_gene: .
j_gene: TRBJ2-3
abundance: .
v_gene: TRBV2
CDR3aa: CASSLVGGDTDTQYF
CDR3nt: TGTGCCAGCAGCCTTGTTGGGGGTGACACAGATACGCAGTATTTT

d_gene: .
j_gene: TRBJ2-7
abundance: .
v_gene: TRBV7-6
CDR3aa: CASSLGSRYEQYF
CDR3nt: TGTGCCAGCAGCTTGGGCAGCCGCTACGAGCAGTACTTC

d_gene: .
j_gene: TRBJ1-4
abundance: once
v_gene: TRBV21-1
CDR3aa: CASSKQHPEGTGGRANEKLFF
CDR3nt: TGTGCCAGCAGCAAACAACACCCCGAGGGGACAGGGGGCCGAGCTAATGAAAAACTGTTTTTT

d_gene: .
j_gene: TRBJ2-5
abundance: .
v_gene: TRBV7-9
CDR3aa: CASSLDGDLGGREETQYF
CDR3nt: TGTGCCAGCAGCTTAGATGGGGACCTCGGGGGACGGGAAGAGACCCAGTACTTC

d_gene: TRBD2
j_gene: TRBJ2-1
abundance: .
v_gene: TRBV27
CDR3aa: CASGKAGGDNEQFF
CDR3nt: TGTGCCAGCGGGAAGGCGGGAGGGGACAATGAGCAGTTCTTC

d_gene: TRBD1
j_gene: TRBJ1-2
abundance: .
v_gene: TRBV9
CDR3aa: CASSDPGQLYGYTF
CDR3nt: TGTGCCAGCAGCGACCCGGGACAGCTCTATGGCTACACCTTC

d_gene: .
j_gene: TRBJ2-7
abundance: once
v_gene: TRBV6-5
CDR3aa: CASSYRSSYEQYF
CDR3nt: TGTGCCAGCAGTTACCGATCCTCCTACGAGCAGTACTTC

d_gene: .
j_gene: TRBJ1-1
abundance: .
v_gene: TRBV4-1
CDR3aa: CASSQVPNTEAFF
CDR3nt: TGCGCCAGCAGCCAAGTCCCGAACACTGAAGCTTTCTTT

d_gene: .
j_gene: TRBJ1-6
abundance: .
v_gene: TRBV6-1
CDR3aa: CASSGYRVDNSPLHF
CDR3nt: TGTGCCAGCAGTGGATACAGGGTAGATAATTCACCCCTCCACTTT

d_gene: TRBD2
j_gene: TRBJ2-1
abundance: .
v_gene: TRBV5-6
CDR3aa: CASSLSHQGLERGEQFF
CDR3nt: TGTGCCAGCAGCTTAAGTCACCAGGGACTAGAGAGGGGTGAGCAGTTCTTC

d_gene: .
j_gene: TRBJ2-1
abundance: .
v_gene: TRBV13
CDR3aa: CASSLGNEQFF
CDR3nt: TGTGCCAGCAGCCTAGGGAATGAGCAGTTCTTC

d_gene: .
j_gene: TRBJ2-7
abundance: .
v_gene: TRBV7-9
CDR3aa: CASSFIGENEQYF
CDR3nt: TGTGCCAGCAGCTTTATTGGGGAGAACGAGCAGTACTTC

d_gene: .
j_gene: TRBJ2-3
abundance: .
v_gene: TRBV7-9
CDR3aa: CASSLAQGRTDTQYF
CDR3nt: TGTGCCAGCAGCTTAGCGCAGGGTCGCACAGATACGCAGTATTTT

d_gene: TRBD1
j_gene: TRBJ1-2
abundance: .
v_gene: TRBV28
CDR3aa: CASRGDSGYTF
CDR3nt: TGTGCCAGCAGGGGGGACAGTGGCTACACCTTC

d_gene: .
j_gene: TRBJ2-7
abundance: .
v_gene: TRBV4-1
CDR3aa: CASSQERAAYEQYF
CDR3nt: TGCGCCAGCAGCCAAGAGAGGGCCGCCTACGAGCAGTACTTC

d_gene: .
j_gene: TRBJ2-7
abundance: .
v_gene: TRBV13
CDR3aa: CASSSRTGAYEQYF
CDR3nt: TGTGCCAGCAGCTCCCGGACCGGTGCCTACGAGCAGTACTTC

d_gene: TRBD1
j_gene: TRBJ2-7
abundance: .
v_gene: TRBV5-6
CDR3aa: CASSLRDRPPYEQYF
CDR3nt: TGTGCCAGCAGCTTGCGGGACAGGCCCCCCTACGAGCAGTACTTC

d_gene: .
j_gene: TRBJ2-1
abundance: .
v_gene: TRBV28
CDR3aa: CASSFLVRGEQFF
CDR3nt: TGTGCCAGCAGTTTCCTCGTAAGAGGCGAGCAGTTCTTC

d_gene: TRBD2
j_gene: TRBJ2-7
abundance: .
v_gene: TRBV28
CDR3aa: CASSLGILAGGYEQYF
CDR3nt: TGTGCCAGCAGTTTGGGGATCCTAGCGGGGGGCTACGAGCAGTACTTC

d_gene: .
j_gene: TRBJ2-7
abundance: few
v_gene: TRBV10-3
CDR3aa: CATTTAGGYEQYF
CDR3nt: TGTGCCACCACAACCGCCGGGGGCTACGAGCAGTACTTC

d_gene: .
j_gene: TRBJ2-7
abundance: .
v_gene: TRBV20-1
CDR3aa: CSATDAYEQYF
CDR3nt: TGCAGTGCTACGGACGCGTACGAGCAGTACTTC

d_gene: .
j_gene: TRBJ1-6
abundance: .
v_gene: TRBV27
CDR3aa: CASSLVNSYNSPLHF
CDR3nt: TGTGCCAGCAGTTTGGTGAACTCCTATAATTCACCCCTCCACTTT

d_gene: .
j_gene: TRBJ1-2
abundance: .
v_gene: TRBV27
CDR3aa: CASSLEPGAPLYGYTF
CDR3nt: TGTGCCAGCAGTTTAGAACCAGGGGCGCCCCTCTATGGCTACACCTTC

d_gene: TRBD2
j_gene: TRBJ2-3
abundance: .
v_gene: TRBV7-6
CDR3aa: CASSRDYHSSTDTQYF
CDR3nt: TGTGCCAGCAGCCGGGACTATCATTCTAGCACAGATACGCAGTATTTT

d_gene: .
j_gene: TRBJ2-7
abundance: .
v_gene: TRBV7-9
CDR3aa: CASTGGSSYEQYF
CDR3nt: TGTGCCAGCACAGGGGGGAGCTCCTACGAGCAGTACTTC

d_gene: .
j_gene: TRBJ1-3
abundance: .
v_gene: TRBV28
CDR3aa: CASSRYLSVSGNTIYF
CDR3nt: TGTGCCAGCAGTCGATACCTGAGCGTATCTGGAAACACCATATATTTT

d_gene: .
j_gene: TRBJ1-1
abundance: .
v_gene: TRBV19
CDR3aa: CASSSSTVLEAFF
CDR3nt: TGTGCCAGTAGTTCTTCGACCGTACTTGAAGCTTTCTTT